This T cell receptor beta chain was retrieved from a study of PD-1 blockade in classical Hodgkin lymphoma. General observations from the study: In newly diagnosed patients, baseline TCR diversity was reportedly below that of healthy donors. Prior to therapy, complete responders displayed diversity much like that of newly diagnosed patients. Patients with an early start, nivolumab under 1 year after ASCT, were excluded.

Here immunoSEQ multiplex PCR was the method, and the copy in TCRdb shows in-frame clones only, minus some. In the table there are under 25,000 clones, 72% of which are singletons. Time point defined: cycle 4 day 1 (C4D1), after about 6 weeks of nivolumab. With no exception, relapse followed autologous stem cell transplantation in all patients, and brentuximab vedotin exposure varied. Isolation of CD4+ T cells from thawed PBMCs was performed by magnetic negative selection. Best overall response was complete response, partial response or progressive disease in these relapsed/refractory classical Hodgkin lymphoma patients. The CDR3 has 15 residues. Germline V CDR1 and CDR2: SGHNT, YYREEE (reference sequence). The trim removed 0 bases at V and 10 bases at J, leaving 9 bases unmatched. About this clone itself: What it recognizes is unknown.

The sequence was collected from a human donor with classical Hodgkin lymphoma. The rearrangement links TRBV5-4 to TRBJ1-2; 10 bases are shared with TRBD1. The sequenced sample was CD4+ T cells from blood, obtained before the fourth cycle of nivolumab. The CDR3, as DNA: TGTGCCAGCAGCTTGGGGGACAGGGGATTCATTGACTACACCTTC. Its protein product is CASSLGDRGFIDYTF. The whole variable domain, remainder taken from reference TRBV5-4 and TRBJ1-2, is ETGVTQSPTHLIKTRGQQVTLRCSSQSGHNTVSWYQQALGQGPQFIFQYYREEENGRGNFPPRFSGLQFPNYSSELNVNALELDDSALYLCASSLGDRGFIDYTFGSGTRLTVV.